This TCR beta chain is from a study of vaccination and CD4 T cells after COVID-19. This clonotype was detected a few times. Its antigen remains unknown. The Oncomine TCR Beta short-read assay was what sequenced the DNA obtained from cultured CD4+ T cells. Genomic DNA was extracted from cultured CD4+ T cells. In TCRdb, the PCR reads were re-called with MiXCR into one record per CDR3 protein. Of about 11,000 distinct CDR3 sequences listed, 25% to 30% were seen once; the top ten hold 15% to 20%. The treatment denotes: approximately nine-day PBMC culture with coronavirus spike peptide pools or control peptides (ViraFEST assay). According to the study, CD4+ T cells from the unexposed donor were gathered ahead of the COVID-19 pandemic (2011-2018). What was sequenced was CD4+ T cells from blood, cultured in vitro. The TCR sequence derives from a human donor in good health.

The CDR3 nucleotides read TGCAGTGCTAAAGGGCAAAGGGGGACCCAGTACTTC. This sequence encodes CSAKGQRGTQYF. This chain uses TRBV20-1 with TRBJ2-5; maybe TRBD1 (5 bases). The CDR3 has 12 amino acids. CDR1 is DFQATT, CDR2 SNEGSKA, per germline (reference sequence). V was trimmed by 4 bases and J by 7 bases, leaving 13 bases between them.